This entry is about one TCR beta chain. This clonotype occurred a few times. This receptor's antigen is unknown. No base qualities exist here, and no much larger clone lies one base off it. This specimen's treatment or condition label, per the study, means: allogeneic hematopoietic cell transplantation with graft depleted of TCRalphabeta T cells and CD19 B cells. TCRalphabeta/CD19-depleted allogeneic hematopoietic cell grafts were given to the transplant recipients, all of whom were children. Libraries were made using PCR. TCRdb shows the sequencer as Illumina HiSeq 2500. TCR libraries were prepared with molecular barcoding, using unique molecular identifiers to normalize TCRbeta repertoire quantification. TCRdb reanalyzed the raw reads on its own, using fastp at Q25 for trimming and MiXCR for clone calling, and kept in-frame beta chains. Merged by CDR3 protein, the rows form single entries marked with the most common genes and DNA. The sample records hundreds of thousands of distinct CDR3 sequences, around 13% of which are singletons. The top ten constitute 0.79% of the sample.

The junction shows trimming of 2 bases on V and 7 bases on J, plus 9 bases between the germline ends. Spanning cysteine to phenylalanine, the CDR3 consists of 12 amino acids. The retained sequence is limited to the CDR3, 36 bases, with the frame set at the first base. CDR1 and CDR2 (DFQATT, SNEGSKA) derive from the germline V gene (reference sequence). This entry is derived from a study of T-cell reconstitution after alpha-beta-depleted transplantation in children (dated by TCRdb to 2015 to 2016). With regard to the full study: The study quantitatively tracked T-cell immune reconstitution after TCRalphabeta/CD19-depleted allogeneic hematopoietic cell transplantation in children using TCR repertoire profiling. What the work shows at the level of the full study, not this receptor alone: The high TCRbeta diversity at day 60 in some patients was ascribed to recipient T cells and intrathymic progenitors that had survived conditioning. Over subsequent months, a decline in hyperexpanded clone frequencies was noted, and after one year, T-cell counts and TCRbeta diversity were mostly ascribed to newly produced T cells. About two months after transplant, the apparently early recovery of alphabetaT-cell counts reportedly depended on just several hundred clones that had expanded rapidly and came from non-depleted graft cells.

The chain joins TRBV20-1 to TRBJ2-4; matching of 5 bases hints at TRBD1 as the D gene. This TCR was recovered from a girl aged 2 to 9 with congenital amegakaryocytic thrombocytopenia, due to receive a stem cell transplant. This specimen was PBMCs, taken before TCRalphabeta/CD19-depleted stem cell transplant. In nucleotide form, the sequence is TGCAGTGCTAGATGGGGCTGGAACATTCAGTACTTC. Translated, this is CSARWGWNIQYF.